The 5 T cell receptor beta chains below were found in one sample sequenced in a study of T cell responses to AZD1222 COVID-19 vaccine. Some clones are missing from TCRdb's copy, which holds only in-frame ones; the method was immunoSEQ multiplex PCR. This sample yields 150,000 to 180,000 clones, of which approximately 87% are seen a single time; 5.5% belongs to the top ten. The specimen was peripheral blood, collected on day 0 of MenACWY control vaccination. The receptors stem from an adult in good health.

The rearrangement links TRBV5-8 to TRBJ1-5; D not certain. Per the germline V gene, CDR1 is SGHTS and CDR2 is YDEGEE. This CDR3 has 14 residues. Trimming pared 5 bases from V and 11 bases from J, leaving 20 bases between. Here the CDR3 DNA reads TGTGCCAGCAGGGGTAGCCCCTCCCGTCGAGCCCAGCATTTT. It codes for CASRGSPSRRAQHF.

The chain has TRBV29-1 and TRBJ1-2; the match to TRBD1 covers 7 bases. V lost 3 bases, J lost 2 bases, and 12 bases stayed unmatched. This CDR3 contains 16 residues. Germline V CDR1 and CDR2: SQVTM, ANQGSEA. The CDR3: CSVESTGAVLNYGYTF. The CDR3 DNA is TGCAGCGTTGAGAGCACAGGGGCAGTGCTAAACTATGGCTACACCTTC.

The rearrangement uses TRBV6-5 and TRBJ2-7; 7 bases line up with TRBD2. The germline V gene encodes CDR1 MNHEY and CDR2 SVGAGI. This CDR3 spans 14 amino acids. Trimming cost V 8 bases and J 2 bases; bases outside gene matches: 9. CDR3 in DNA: TGTGCCAGCTATGGGGCGGGGGAGACCTACGAGCAGTACGTC. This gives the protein CASYGAGETYEQYV.

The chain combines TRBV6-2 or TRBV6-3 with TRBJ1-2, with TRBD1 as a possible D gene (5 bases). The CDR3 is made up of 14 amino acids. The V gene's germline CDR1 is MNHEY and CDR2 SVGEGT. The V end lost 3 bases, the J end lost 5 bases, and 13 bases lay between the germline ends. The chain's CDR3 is CASSYHGGTYGYTF. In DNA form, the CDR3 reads TGTGCCAGCAGTTATCATGGGGGAACATATGGCTACACCTTC.

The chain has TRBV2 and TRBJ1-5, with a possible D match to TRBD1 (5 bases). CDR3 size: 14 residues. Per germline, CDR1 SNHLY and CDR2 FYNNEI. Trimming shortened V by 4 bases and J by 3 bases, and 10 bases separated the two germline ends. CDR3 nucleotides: TGTGCCAGCAGTGTTGGGGGGTTCAATCAGCCCCAGCATTTT. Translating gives CASSVGGFNQPQHF.